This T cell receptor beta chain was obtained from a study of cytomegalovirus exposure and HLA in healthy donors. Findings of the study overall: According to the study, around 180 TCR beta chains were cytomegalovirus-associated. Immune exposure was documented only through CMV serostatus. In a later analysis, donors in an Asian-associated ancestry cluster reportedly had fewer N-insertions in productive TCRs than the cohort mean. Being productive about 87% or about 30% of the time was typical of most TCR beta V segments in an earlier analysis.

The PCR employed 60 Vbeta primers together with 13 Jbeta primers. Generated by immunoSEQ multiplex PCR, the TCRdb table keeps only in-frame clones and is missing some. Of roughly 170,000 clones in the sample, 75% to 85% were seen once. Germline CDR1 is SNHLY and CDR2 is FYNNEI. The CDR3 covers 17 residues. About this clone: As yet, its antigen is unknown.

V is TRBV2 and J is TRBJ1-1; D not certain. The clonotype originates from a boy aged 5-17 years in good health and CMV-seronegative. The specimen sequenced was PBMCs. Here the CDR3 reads CLVSDVPFTRRVTEAFF. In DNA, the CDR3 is TGTTTGGTCTCGGACGTACCATTCACCCGGAGGGTCACTGAAGCTTTCTTT.